This entry lists 19 T cell receptor beta chains sequenced from one sample in a study of T-cell memory formation after mild COVID-19 listed by TCRdb under 2021. Library prep was done by 5' RACE. The instrument given in TCRdb is Illumina NovaSeq 6000. Through fastp at Q25 and MiXCR, TCRdb rebuilt clones from the public reads, retaining in-frame beta chains. CDR3 protein duplicates are merged, each entry listing the most common genes and DNA. The sample yields about 200,000 distinct CDR3 sequences; over 9% were counted once. 3% to 4.5% of the sample is taken by the ten largest. Sequencing was done on a sample of PBMCs or a T cell subset sorted from them (not recorded which). The source is a man younger than 35 who had mild COVID-19 (a few samples of this study predate the infection). The sample titles of this study are shuffled in the database, so cell type and time point are left out; the donor was told from shared clones.

This clonotype was counted between two and nine times. This chain connects TRBV9 to TRBJ1-1; 8 bases are a match to TRBD1. J was trimmed by 3 bases and V by 4 bases; bases with no gene match: 8. In germline, CDR1 is SGDLS, CDR2 YYNGEE. The CDR3 extends over 15 amino acids. The CDR3 here is CASSPDRGWDTEAFF. Here the CDR3 DNA reads TGTGCCAGCAGCCCCGACAGGGGTTGGGACACTGAAGCTTTCTTT.

V usage is TRBV5-4 and J usage is TRBJ2-1; 10 bases agree with TRBD1. V dropped 4 bases and J dropped 6; count of bases not matched to a gene: 10. There are 16 residues in the CDR3. Germline V CDR1 and CDR2: SGHNT, YYREEE (reference sequence). CDR3 amino acids: CASSTPTGGLGNEQFF. The CDR3, as DNA: TGTGCCAGCAGCACCCCGACAGGGGGCCTGGGCAATGAGCAGTTCTTC.

The chain joins TRBV7-2 to TRBJ2-5; no clear D gene. V was trimmed by 4 bases and J by 2 bases, leaving 20 bases between them. There are 17 residues in the CDR3. CDR1 is SGHTA and CDR2 is FQGNSA in the germline V gene. The CDR3 region is CASSSDLGWSEQETQYF. In nucleotides, the CDR3 is TGTGCCAGCAGCTCTGACCTCGGGTGGAGTGAACAAGAGACCCAGTACTTC.

The chain employs TRBV20-1 and TRBJ2-1; 10 nucleotides match TRBD2. Germline V lookup: CDR1 DFQATT, CDR2 SNEGSKA (reference sequence). The trim removed 6 bases at V and 6 bases at J, leaving 8 bases unmatched. This CDR3 is 14 amino acids long. The CDR3 bases are TGCAGTGCCTTGGGACTAGCGCGGACCAATGAGCAGTTCTTC. Translation: CSALGLARTNEQFF.

This rearrangement joins TRBV5-4 to TRBJ2-1; TRBD1 matches 9 bases. CDR1 is SGHNT and CDR2 is YYREEE in the germline V gene (reference sequence). The CDR3 totals 16 residues. J lost 0 bases, V lost 4 bases, and 5 bases had no gene match. The CDR3 sequence: CASSRQGGRSYNEQFF. CDR3 bases: TGTGCCAGCAGCCGACAGGGGGGCCGCTCCTACAATGAGCAGTTCTTC.

This clonotype was detected a few times. The chain employs TRBV12-5 and TRBJ1-1; D uncertain. This CDR3 has 16 amino acids. The germline gives CDR1 LGHNT, CDR2 FRNRAP. With 7 bases removed from V and 0 bases from J, the gap between germline ends came to 18 bases. In DNA form, the CDR3 reads TGTGCTAGTGCCTCCGGTGCGGGCCGAATGAACACTGAAGCTTTCTTT. Translated: CASASGAGRMNTEAFF.

This clonotype has more than one count but fewer than ten. The V and J genes are TRBV20-1 and TRBJ1-1; 10 nucleotides match TRBD1. The germline V gene has CDR1 DFQATT and CDR2 SNEGSKA (reference sequence). The V and J ends lost 5 bases and 1 base, in that order; junction bases with no gene match: 1. This CDR3 region has 13 residues. This chain's CDR3 is CSARDRGNTEAFF. The CDR3, as DNA: TGCAGTGCTCGGGACAGGGGGAACACTGAAGCTTTCTTT.

The genes are TRBV4-3 and TRBJ2-4; no reliable D call. Trimming cost V 1 base and J 3 bases, with 13 bases left between them. Germline V gene sequence: CDR1 LGHNA, CDR2 YSLEER. CDR3 size: 16 residues. CDR3 DNA: TGCGCCAGCAGCCAAGGCCAGGCGTTCGGCAAAAACATTCAGTACTTC. It yields the protein CASSQGQAFGKNIQYF.

The V call is TRBV4-2, the J call TRBJ2-7; D not certain. Germline-derived CDR1 and CDR2 are LGHNA and YNFKEQ. The CDR3 is made up of 13 amino acids. Trimming removed 0 bases at V and 2 bases at J, with 5 bases between. CDR3 amino acids: CASSQDLAYEQYF. The DNA for the CDR3 is TGTGCCAGCAGCCAAGACTTAGCCTACGAGCAGTACTTC.

This chain uses TRBV6-1 with TRBJ1-1; D is ambiguous. Germline V lookup: CDR1 MNHNS, CDR2 SASEGT. V was shortened by 3 bases and J by 3 bases, with 8 bases between the two germline ends. This CDR3 is 13 amino acids long. CDR3 region: CASSEGWYTEAFF. The DNA for the CDR3 is TGTGCCAGCAGTGAGGGATGGTACACTGAAGCTTTCTTT.

This clonotype occurred a few times. The chain is built from TRBV20-1 and TRBJ2-6; 9 bases line up with TRBD1. With V trimmed by 3 bases and J by 3 bases, 6 bases remained unmatched. CDR3 length: 16 residues. Germline V gene data show CDR1 as DFQATT and CDR2 as SNEGSKA (reference sequence). Here the CDR3 reads CSARDRGVRGANVLTF. CDR3 bases: TGCAGTGCTAGGGACAGGGGAGTTCGTGGGGCCAACGTCCTGACTTTC.

The chain carries TRBV15 and TRBJ1-2; tentative D call: TRBD1 (6 bases). The CDR3 has 13 amino acids. Germline-derived CDR1 and CDR2 are LNHNV and YYDKDF (reference sequence). Trimming shortened V by 3 bases and J by 8 bases, and 13 bases separated the two germline ends. The CDR3 sequence: CATSSRGAQGYTF. The CDR3 DNA reads as TGTGCCACCAGCAGTAGGGGGGCGCAGGGCTACACCTTC.

The V call is TRBV30, the J call TRBJ1-3, with no clear D. Germline V lookup: CDR1 GTSNPN, CDR2 SVGIG (reference sequence). The CDR3 spans 14 residues. The germline V and J ends were trimmed by 0 bases and 1 base, with 7 bases remaining between them. In DNA, the CDR3 is TGTGCCTGGAGTGTTACGGGATCTGGAAACACCATATATTTT. It specifies CAWSVTGSGNTIYF.

A single count supports this clonotype. A much larger clone differs by one base, so this may be a read error. The chain combines TRBV14 with TRBJ2-5; D remains unclear. The germline gives CDR1 SGHDN, CDR2 FVKESK. Trimming took 6 bases from V and 5 from J, leaving 13 bases between them. The CDR3 is 13 amino acids. The DNA for the CDR3 is TGTGCCAGCAGAAAATTGCCAGTGGAGACCCAGTACTTC. It translates to CASRKLPVETQYF.

This clonotype was recorded many times. The rearrangement uses TRBV20-1 and TRBJ1-2, with TRBD1 as a possible D gene (6 bases). The CDR3 has 12 residues. Germline V lookup: CDR1 DFQATT, CDR2 SNEGSKA (reference sequence). Trimming shortened V by 2 bases and J by 7 bases, and 11 bases separated the two germline ends. CDR3 in amino acids: CSARTGGSGYTF. The DNA for the CDR3 is TGCAGTGCTAGAACGGGGGGCAGTGGCTACACCTTC.

This chain connects TRBV12-3 or TRBV12-4 to TRBJ2-5; tentative D call: TRBD1 (5 bases). The germline V and J ends were trimmed by 3 bases and 1 base, with 15 bases remaining between them. The CDR3 has 16 amino acids. The CDR3 region has the DNA TGTGCCAGCAGTTTCAAATCCTTCAGGGCCCAAGAGACCCAGTACTTC. Its translation is CASSFKSFRAQETQYF.

The chain carries TRBV5-1 and TRBJ1-2; the match to TRBD1 covers 10 bases. Germline V lookup: CDR1 SGHRS, CDR2 YFSETQ. The CDR3 is 14 residues long. V was clipped by 4 bases and J by 5 bases; unmatched bases: 5. This chain's CDR3 is CASSRDRGTYGYTF. CDR3 coding DNA: TGCGCCAGCAGCCGGGACAGGGGAACTTATGGCTACACCTTC.

This clonotype was observed at least ten times. The rearrangement links TRBV7-6 to TRBJ2-5; 9 positions match TRBD2. Germline V lookup: CDR1 SGHVS, CDR2 FNYEAQ. V shed 5 bases and J 5 bases; nucleotides not matched to a gene: 15. This CDR3 contains 17 residues. In DNA, the CDR3 is TGTGCCAGCAGCCCGTCGAGGGTAGCGGGGGCGTGGGAGACCCAGTACTTC. As protein: CASSPSRVAGAWETQYF.

The CDR3 loop is CASRGNVLTF. The CDR3 DNA reads TGTGCCAGCAGAGGGAACGTCCTGACTTTC. The V call is TRBV2, the J call TRBJ2-6; D is uncertain. This CDR3 region has 10 residues. Germline-derived CDR1 and CDR2 are SNHLY and FYNNEI. V was pared by 6 bases and J by 10 bases, with 4 bases between.